The 28 T cell receptor beta chains presented below share a single source sample, sequenced in a study of blood T cell repertoires in COVID-19. Here immunoSEQ multiplex PCR was the method, and the copy in TCRdb shows in-frame clones only, minus some. This table holds about 140,000 clones, 60% to 80% found once. The sample was PBMCs or T cells enriched from blood (not recorded which). The receptors originated from a woman in her 50s who had recovered from COVID-19.

The J gene is TRBJ1-5, the V gene TRBV6-5; 8 bases fit TRBD1. The CDR3 spans 15 residues. Trimming cost V 4 bases and J 4 bases; bases outside gene matches: 6. From germline, CDR1 is MNHEY and CDR2 SVGAGI. Written as DNA, the CDR3 is TGTGCCAGCAGTTTATCCGGGACAGGTAATCAGCCCCAGCATTTT. Translated, it gives CASSLSGTGNQPQHF.

The J gene is TRBJ1-2, the V gene TRBV7-8; 7 bases agree with TRBD1. CDR3 length: 13 residues. With V trimmed by 2 bases and J by 9 bases, 6 bases remained unmatched. CDR1 is SGHVS, CDR2 FQNEAQ, per germline. Here the CDR3 reads CASSLQGVFSYTF. The CDR3, as DNA: TGTGCCAGCAGCTTACAGGGGGTTTTTAGCTACACCTTC.

J is TRBJ2-6 and V is TRBV7-2; D unresolved. Trimming removed 2 bases at V and 2 bases at J, with 7 bases between. Per germline, CDR1 SGHTA and CDR2 FQGNSA. The CDR3 contains 15 residues. CDR3 bases: TGTGCCAGCAGCTTATTTCTAGCTGGGGCCAACGTCCTGACTTTC. Residues: CASSLFLAGANVLTF.

This clone occurred a few times. This chain connects TRBV7-9 to TRBJ2-7, with 14 bases fitting TRBD2. Trimming took 3 bases from V and 3 from J; bases not matched to a gene: 1. Looked up from germline, CDR1 is SEHNR and CDR2 is FQNEAQ (reference sequence). The CDR3 has 15 amino acids. The CDR3: CASSLGLAGVYEQYF. The CDR3 nucleotides are TGTGCCAGCAGCTTGGGACTAGCGGGAGTCTACGAGCAGTACTTC.

The chain uses TRBV7-8 and TRBJ1-3; the match to TRBD1 covers 7 bases. This CDR3 contains 14 residues. Germline loops: CDR1 SGHVS, CDR2 FQNEAQ. The ends lost 5 bases at V and 2 bases at J; junction bases unmatched: 3. CDR3 coding DNA: TGTGCCAGCAGCCGAGACAGGGCTGGAAACACCATATATTTT. Translation gives CASSRDRAGNTIYF.

This rearrangement joins TRBV2 to TRBJ2-2; TRBD1 might be the D (5 bases). Judging by the DNA end, TRBJ1-3 fits better; the J call may be wrong. The CDR3 loop spans 14 amino acids. CDR1 SNHLY and CDR2 FYNNEI come from the germline V gene. CDR3 sequence reads: CASNRRRDGNTIYF. The CDR3 DNA sequence: TGTGCCAGCAACAGGCGCAGAGACGGAAACACCATATATTTT.

This clone occurred a few times. The chain joins TRBV3-1 (or the pseudogene TRBV3-2) to TRBJ1-5; D is uncertain. V was shortened by 0 bases and J by 3 bases, with 9 bases between the two germline ends. Germline assignment: CDR1 LGHDT and CDR2 YNNKEL (reference sequence). The CDR3 consists of 15 residues. The CDR3 here is CASSQDEGNNQPQHF. The CDR3 bases are TGTGCCAGCAGCCAAGACGAGGGAAACAATCAGCCCCAGCATTTT.

The chain combines TRBV12-3 or TRBV12-4 with TRBJ1-4; no clear D gene. CDR3 length equals 13 residues. Trimming pared 7 bases from V and 5 bases from J, leaving 11 bases between. The CDR3 region is CASTEGRNEKLFF. CDR3 bases: TGTGCCAGCACTGAGGGAAGGAATGAAAAACTGTTTTTT.

The CDR3 coding sequence is TGTGCCAGCAGCCCCGGGACTAGCGGGAGTACGAACACCGGGGAGCTGTTTTTT. This gives the protein CASSPGTSGSTNTGELFF. The chain combines TRBV5-4 with TRBJ2-2; TRBD2 agrees at 14 bases. CDR1 and CDR2 (germline): SGHNT, YYREEE (reference sequence). CDR3 length equals 18 residues. V shed 4 bases and J 0 bases; nucleotides not matched to a gene: 5.

The rearrangement uses TRBV27 and TRBJ2-3; 12 bases align to TRBD2. V lost 5 bases to trimming and J lost 6 bases; unmatched junction nucleotides: 3. The CDR3 sequence is 14 residues long. Germline V gene sequence: CDR1 MNHEY, CDR2 SMNVEV (reference sequence). CDR3 sequence reads: CASSPSGGADTQYF. The CDR3 nucleotides read TGTGCCAGCAGTCCTAGCGGGGGGGCGGATACGCAGTATTTT.

V and J are TRBV6-4 and TRBJ1-2; D call uncertain. Per the germline V gene, CDR1 is MRHNA and CDR2 is SNTAGT. V was clipped by 4 bases and J by 6 bases, with 21 bases between them. The CDR3 extends over 16 amino acids. CDR3 sequence: CASSAPESQAPHGYTF. The CDR3 nucleotides read TGTGCCAGCAGTGCCCCGGAGTCTCAAGCGCCCCATGGCTACACCTTC.

This clone was counted a few times. This chain links TRBV11-3 with TRBJ1-6; TRBD1 matches at 7 bases. The V and J ends lost 5 bases and 9 bases, in that order; junction bases with no gene match: 7. Germline V CDR1 and CDR2: SGHNT, YENEEA. This CDR3 has 14 residues. CDR3 loop: CASSTRGRGSPLHF. The DNA of the CDR3 is TGTGCCAGCAGCACGAGGGGGCGCGGTTCACCCCTCCACTTT.

The chain employs TRBV7-9 and TRBJ1-3; 8 bases are shared with TRBD1. The CDR3 runs 16 residues. V dropped 6 bases and J dropped 3; count of bases not matched to a gene: 10. Germline V gene lookup returns CDR1 SEHNR and CDR2 FQNEAQ (reference sequence). The CDR3, as DNA: TGTGCCAGCAGTTCGACAGGGGAATCATATGGAAACACCATATATTTT. Protein sequence: CASSSTGESYGNTIYF.

The table lists this clone with a few counts. The genes are TRBV3-1 (or the pseudogene TRBV3-2) and TRBJ2-7, with D maybe TRBD1 (6 bases). The V gene lost 4 bases and the J gene lost 5 bases, with 15 bases spanning the gap. CDR3 length: 14 amino acids. From germline, CDR1 is LGHDT and CDR2 YNNKEL (reference sequence). This CDR3 reads CASSPGQMGDEQYF. CDR3 nucleotides: TGTGCCAGCAGCCCTGGACAGATGGGGGACGAGCAGTACTTC.

This chain connects TRBV11-2 to TRBJ1-3; D is undetermined. The germline gives CDR1 SGHAT, CDR2 FQNNGV. There are 14 residues in the CDR3. V was shortened by 5 bases and J by 0 bases, with 8 bases between the two germline ends. The CDR3 spells CASSPQNSGNTIYF. DNA of the CDR3: TGTGCCAGCAGCCCCCAGAACTCTGGAAACACCATATATTTT.

V usage is TRBV21-1 and J usage is TRBJ1-5; TRBD1 is the table's D call and was not checked against the DNA. TRBV21-1 is a pseudogene. This CDR3 region has 14 residues. CDR3 in DNA: TGTGCCAGCAGCAAAGCGGCAGTCTGGCAGCCCCAGCATTTT. Translation: CASSKAAVWQPQHF.

This chain links TRBV29-1 with TRBJ2-2; 9 bases are a match to TRBD2. CDR3 length equals 17 residues. Germline assignment: CDR1 SQVTM and CDR2 ANQGSEA. V lost 7 bases, J lost 1 base, and 13 bases stayed unmatched. The CDR3 region has the DNA TGCAGCGCTGGTGGGTCGACTAGCGGACTGAACACCGGGGAGCTGTTTTTT. Translation gives CSAGGSTSGLNTGELFF.

J is TRBJ2-3 and V is TRBV5-8; 9 positions match TRBD2. Germline-derived CDR1 and CDR2 are SGHTS and YDEGEE. Germline trimming cut 4 bases from V and 2 bases from J; bases unmatched to any gene: 14. The CDR3 is made up of 18 amino acids. The CDR3 coding sequence is TGTGCCAGCAGCGCTCGGCTTAGCGGGGGCCGGGTCACAGATACGCAGTATTTT. As protein: CASSARLSGGRVTDTQYF.

This rearrangement joins TRBV19 to TRBJ2-7; TRBD1 agrees at 8 bases. CDR3 length: 14 amino acids. J lost 4 bases, V lost 2 bases, and 4 bases had no gene match. Germline V gene data show CDR1 as LNHDA and CDR2 as SQIVND (reference sequence). CDR3 in amino acids: CASSIQDRDYEQYF. CDR3 DNA: TGTGCCAGTAGTATACAGGACAGGGATTACGAGCAGTACTTC.

The chain joins TRBV20-1 to TRBJ2-7; D ambiguous. This CDR3 has 11 amino acids. V was clipped by 7 bases and J by 5 bases, with 12 bases between them. Looked up from germline, CDR1 is DFQATT and CDR2 is SNEGSKA (reference sequence). The CDR3 reads CSVRSGHEQYF. CDR3 DNA sequence: TGCAGTGTCAGAAGTGGGCACGAGCAGTACTTC.

The chain couples TRBV11-3 to TRBJ2-1, with 9 bases lining up with TRBD2. Trimming at V came to 5 bases and at J to 2 bases, leaving 10 bases not matched to a gene. The CDR3 has 17 amino acids. In germline, CDR1 is SGHNT, CDR2 YENEEA. The chain's CDR3 is CASSQSSLAGTYNEQFF. CDR3 coding DNA: TGTGCCAGCAGCCAATCCTCTCTAGCGGGAACCTACAATGAGCAGTTCTTC.

The chain is built from TRBV2 and TRBJ2-7, with a weak D call TRBD2 (5 bases). In germline, CDR1 is SNHLY, CDR2 FYNNEI. V lost 6 bases and J lost 2, with 11 bases in between. CDR3 size: 13 residues. The DNA of the CDR3 is TGTGCCAGCAGGGCACGGGGTCCCTACGAGCAGTACTTC. Protein: CASRARGPYEQYF.

This chain joins TRBV18 and TRBJ2-3, with D possibly matching TRBD1 (6 bases). Trimming cost V 3 bases and J 4 bases, with 14 bases left between them. Looked up from germline, CDR1 is KGHSH and CDR2 is LQKENI. The CDR3 runs to 15 residues. This CDR3 is CASSPGADPPDTQYF. CDR3 DNA sequence: TGTGCCAGCTCACCGGGGGCAGACCCGCCAGATACGCAGTATTTT.

J is TRBJ1-1 and V is TRBV19; D remains unclear. The CDR3 sequence is 14 residues long. In germline, CDR1 is LNHDA, CDR2 SQIVND (reference sequence). Trimming removed 3 bases at V and 2 bases at J, with 10 bases between. DNA for the CDR3: TGTGCCAGTAGTATGTACAGCGGAAACACTGAAGCTTTCTTT. Encoded protein: CASSMYSGNTEAFF.

This clone appeared a few times. V is TRBV11-2 and J is TRBJ1-6, with 11 bases lining up with TRBD1. V was clipped by 2 bases and J by 1 base; unmatched bases: 4. The CDR3 has 18 residues. The V gene's germline CDR1 is SGHAT and CDR2 FQNNGV. CDR3 in DNA: TGTGCCAGCAGCTTAAGGACAGGGGGCGCGTCCTATAATTCACCCCTCCACTTT. Its translation is CASSLRTGGASYNSPLHF. The full variable domain, completed using reference TRBV11-2 and TRBJ1-6, is EAGVAQSPRYKIIEKRQSVAFWCNPISGHATLYWYQQILGQGPKLLIQFQNNGVVDDSQLPKDRFSAERLKGVDSTLKIQPAKLEDSAVYLCASSLRTGGASYNSPLHFGNGTRLTVT.

The chain combines TRBV11-2 with TRBJ1-4; D unresolved. The germline V gene encodes CDR1 SGHAT and CDR2 FQNNGV. The CDR3 consists of 15 residues. Trimming cost V 6 bases and J 1 base, with 12 bases left between them. The CDR3, as DNA: TGTGCCAGCAGGGGTACCGGGAAAACTAATGAAAAACTGTTTTTT. Protein sequence: CASRGTGKTNEKLFF.

The CDR3 loop is CASSLLFPGGQSDTQYF. The CDR3 nucleotides read TGTGCCAGCAGCTTACTTTTCCCGGGGGGGCAATCAGATACGCAGTATTTT. The J gene is TRBJ2-3, the V gene TRBV7-9; 8 nucleotides agree with TRBD2. Per germline, CDR1 SEHNR and CDR2 FQNEAQ (reference sequence). The V and J ends lost 2 bases and 4 bases, in that order; junction bases with no gene match: 11. This CDR3 contains 17 residues.

J is TRBJ2-7 and V is TRBV6-5; 7 bases match TRBD1. V gave up 6 bases and J gave up 1 base; unmatched junction bases: 3. This CDR3 region has 13 residues. The germline CDR1 and CDR2 sequences are MNHEY and SVGAGI. The CDR3 is CASRKQGSYEQYF. CDR3 sequence (DNA): TGTGCCAGCAGAAAACAGGGGTCCTACGAGCAGTACTTC.